The present entry profiles one TCR beta chain with its context. Its target is unknown. These data come from a study of blood T cells in healthy people across ages. Study-wide findings and caveats: Researchers report that TCR beta diversity correlated strongly with naive T cell percentage.

Ranging in age from about 6 to 100, the donors were healthy Caucasian individuals from Russia. Drawing of peripheral blood yielded about 9.7 milliliters from each donor. A second PCR of about 7 to 12 cycles used a sample-barcoded 5' primer and a J-beta primer mix. TCRdb analysed the 5' RACE reads with MiXCR anew, one entry per CDR3 protein. The data contain around 1,500,000 distinct CDR3 sequences, around two fifths of them singletons. The CDR3 consists of 15 residues. V shed 5 bases and J 2 bases; nucleotides not matched to a gene: 6. Per the germline V gene, CDR1 is MNHNS and CDR2 is SASEGT. The sequence was obtained from a woman aged 18 to 35 in good health. Material: blood. J is TRBJ2-3 and V is TRBV6-1; 8 bases line up with TRBD1. The CDR3 coding sequence is TGTGCCAGCAGTTTGACAGGGGCAGACACAGATACGCAGTATTTT. It specifies CASSLTGADTDTQYF.